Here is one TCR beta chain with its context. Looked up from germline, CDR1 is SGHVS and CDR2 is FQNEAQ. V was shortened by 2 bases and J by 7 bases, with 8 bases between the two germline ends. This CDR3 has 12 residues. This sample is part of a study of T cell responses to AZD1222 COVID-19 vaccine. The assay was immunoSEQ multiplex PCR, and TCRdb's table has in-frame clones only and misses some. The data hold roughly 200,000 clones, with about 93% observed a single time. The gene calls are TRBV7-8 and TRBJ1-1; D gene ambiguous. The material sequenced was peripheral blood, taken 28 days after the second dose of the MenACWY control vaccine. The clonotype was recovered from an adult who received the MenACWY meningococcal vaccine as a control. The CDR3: CASSLQGYEAFF. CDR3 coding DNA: TGTGCCAGCAGCTTACAAGGTTATGAAGCTTTCTTT. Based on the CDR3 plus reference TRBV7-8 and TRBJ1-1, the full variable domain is GAGVSQSPRYKVAKRGQDVALRCDPISGHVSLFWYQQALGQGPEFLTYFQNEAQLDKSGLPSDRFFAERPEGSVSTLKIQRTQQEDSAVYLCASSLQGYEAFFGQGTRLTVV.